The rows below give T cell receptor beta chains drawn from one sample of a study of T-cell reconstitution after alpha-beta-depleted transplantation in children. TCRdb re-called the PCR reads through MiXCR, storing one row per CDR3 protein. The table records about 610,000 distinct CDR3 sequences, about 10% of them present only once. The sequencing used PBMCs from the stem cell graft donor, collected from the stem cell graft. These receptors were collected from a human donor who donated a stem cell graft to a child with acute myeloid leukemia. Both conserved end residues are part of each CDR3. Each record gives: J gene, clone size, D gene, V gene, CDR3 protein, CDR3 DNA. D genes are given only for firm matches. Part of the rows lack a size; the others show once, few, many or a class for expanded clones.

j_call: TRBJ2-1; clone_size: .; d_call: TRBD1; v_call: TRBV7-2; cdr3_aa: CASSPDRGTEQFF; cdr3_nt: TGTGCCAGCAGTCCCGACAGGGGAACTGAGCAGTTCTTC
j_call: TRBJ2-7; clone_size: many; d_call: .; v_call: TRBV5-5; cdr3_aa: CASRSGTGSYEQYF; cdr3_nt: TGTGCCAGCAGATCCGGGACGGGATCCTACGAGCAGTACTTC
j_call: TRBJ2-7; clone_size: few; d_call: TRBD1; v_call: TRBV6-6; cdr3_aa: CASRQQGAGEQYF; cdr3_nt: TGTGCCAGCAGACAACAGGGGGCTGGGGAGCAGTACTTC
j_call: TRBJ2-1; clone_size: .; d_call: TRBD2; v_call: TRBV13; cdr3_aa: CASSFDRLADNEQFF; cdr3_nt: TGTGCCAGCAGCTTCGACCGACTAGCCGATAATGAGCAGTTCTTC
j_call: TRBJ1-1; clone_size: .; d_call: .; v_call: TRBV7-2; cdr3_aa: CASSPGPGRKNTEAFF; cdr3_nt: TGTGCCAGCAGTCCAGGGCCAGGGAGGAAGAACACTGAAGCTTTCTTT
j_call: TRBJ1-3; clone_size: few; d_call: .; v_call: TRBV29-1; cdr3_aa: CSVGVTVSGNTIYF; cdr3_nt: TGCAGCGTTGGTGTGACAGTCTCTGGAAACACCATATATTTT
j_call: TRBJ2-1; clone_size: few; d_call: TRBD2; v_call: TRBV20-1; cdr3_aa: CSAASGANYNEQFF; cdr3_nt: TGCAGTGCTGCTAGCGGAGCTAATTACAATGAGCAGTTCTTC
j_call: TRBJ2-1; clone_size: .; d_call: TRBD2; v_call: TRBV20-1; cdr3_aa: CSVPGLYYNEQFF; cdr3_nt: TGCAGTGTTCCGGGACTATACTACAATGAGCAGTTCTTC
j_call: TRBJ1-1; clone_size: .; d_call: .; v_call: TRBV13; cdr3_aa: CASSLEGEAFF; cdr3_nt: TGTGCCAGCAGCTTAGAGGGGGAGGCTTTCTTT
j_call: TRBJ1-2; clone_size: .; d_call: .; v_call: TRBV14; cdr3_aa: CASSQVKGPHYGYTF; cdr3_nt: TGTGCCAGCAGCCAAGTAAAGGGGCCCCACTATGGCTACACCTTC
j_call: TRBJ2-1; clone_size: few; d_call: TRBD2; v_call: TRBV4-2; cdr3_aa: CASSRLTSGGYNEQFF; cdr3_nt: TGTGCCAGCAGCCGCTTGACTAGCGGGGGTTACAATGAGCAGTTCTTC
j_call: TRBJ2-7; clone_size: .; d_call: TRBD2; v_call: TRBV20-1; cdr3_aa: CSARSGGLKEQYF; cdr3_nt: TGCAGTGCTAGATCGGGGGGTTTGAAGGAGCAGTACTTC
j_call: TRBJ2-3; clone_size: many; d_call: .; v_call: TRBV12-3/TRBV12-4; cdr3_aa: CASSFRGPGTQYF; cdr3_nt: TGTGCCAGCAGTTTCAGGGGCCCCGGTACGCAGTATTTT
j_call: TRBJ2-1; clone_size: .; d_call: TRBD2; v_call: TRBV27; cdr3_aa: CASSTSGRATNEQFF; cdr3_nt: TGTGCCAGCAGTACGAGCGGGAGGGCCACCAATGAGCAGTTCTTC